The sequence of this T cell receptor (beta chain) was determined in a study of identical twins. This clonotype was counted between two and nine times. Its antigen remains unknown. Study conclusions and caveats: Out-of-frame alpha sequences that twins shared showed excess low generation probability.

The CDR3 is 12 residues long. V lost 6 bases, J lost 0 bases, and 5 bases lay in between. CDR1 and CDR2 (germline): SEHNR, FQNEAQ (reference sequence). Template switching added a universal primer site, and cDNA bore unique molecular identifiers. Each CDR3 protein is one row after TCRdb ran MiXCR on the 5' RACE reads. The sample consists of about 810,000 distinct CDR3 sequences, roughly 12% of them appearing once. These sequences were also reported in another study, on yellow fever vaccine responses in identical twins. That work adds: Convergence reportedly seemed to mark part of the twins' vaccine T cell response, with personalization marking the rest.

The chain carries TRBV7-9 and TRBJ1-1; the D is unclear. The TCR sequence derives from a woman between 18 and 29 years old in good health. The sample was PBMCs. This CDR3 is CASRQLNTEAFF. The CDR3 DNA is TGTGCCAGCAGGCAGTTGAACACTGAAGCTTTCTTT.